This record concerns one T cell receptor (beta chain) sequence. As yet, its antigen is unknown. This sample is part of a study of blood T cells in healthy people across ages. Study conclusions and caveats: Expanded clonotype shifts may have been confounded, as the donors had an unknown CMV status.

PCR was performed a second time for roughly 7 to 12 cycles using a sample-barcoded 5' primer and a J-beta primer mix. From the 5' RACE reads, TCRdb called clonotypes with MiXCR, one entry per CDR3 protein. The sample yields about a million distinct CDR3 sequences, 35% to 40% seen once. V lost 6 bases to trimming and J lost 3 bases, with 11 bases between them. In germline, CDR1 is ENHRY, CDR2 SYGVKD. The CDR3 has 13 residues. The V call is TRBV10-3, the J call TRBJ2-5; weak D call: TRBD2 (5 bases). The sequence came from a man between 18 and 35 years old in good health. The sample taken for sequencing was blood. CDR3 DNA sequence: TGTGCCATCAGCGGGGAAAGCAAAGAGACCCAGTACTTC. Translating it yields CAISGESKETQYF.